These T cell receptor beta chains were read from a single sample in a study of blood T cell repertoires in COVID-19. Repertoires were generated with immunoSEQ multiplex PCR, while TCRdb's copy carries only in-frame clones and drops some. The table has approximately 200,000 clones, approximately 86% seen once. Input material: PBMCs or T cells enriched from blood (not recorded which). The origin of the receptors is a woman aged 25 to 45 who had been exposed to COVID-19. Each CDR3 is given with its conserved first and last residue. Each record gives: CDR3 protein, CDR3 DNA, D gene, clone size, V gene, J gene. D genes are given only for firm matches. Rows give clone size only sometimes, using once, few, many, or a class for an expanded clone.

CASRFEIGTLNTEAFF	TGCGCCAGCAGGTTTGAGATCGGGACTCTGAACACTGAAGCTTTCTTT	.	.	TRBV5-1	TRBJ1-1
CASGIAGPLDGSYNSPLHF	TGCGCCAGCGGCATCGCGGGACCCCTGGACGGCTCCTATAATTCACCCCTCCACTTT	.	.	TRBV23-1	TRBJ1-6
CASSETSAVDEQYF	TGTGCCAGCAGTGAGACTAGCGCGGTTGACGAGCAGTACTTC	TRBD2	.	TRBV27	TRBJ2-7
CASSGDRGTYNEQFF	TGTGCCAGCAGTGGGGACAGGGGAACCTACAATGAGCAGTTCTTC	TRBD1	.	TRBV2	TRBJ2-1
CASSPGTSGGDNEQFF	TGTGCCAGCAGTCCCGGGACTAGCGGGGGGGACAATGAGCAGTTCTTC	TRBD2	.	TRBV6-4	TRBJ2-1
CASSDRLGGYGYTF	TGTGCCAGCAGTGACAGGTTAGGGGGCTATGGCTACACCTTC	.	.	TRBV6-1	TRBJ1-2
CASSMNTEAFF	TGTGCCAGTTCCATGAACACTGAAGCTTTCTTT	.	.	TRBV28	TRBJ1-1
CASSSNTGLASYEQYF	TGTGCCAGCAGTTCAAATACGGGACTAGCATCCTACGAGCAGTACTTC	TRBD2	.	TRBV27	TRBJ2-7
CASADRADTEAFF	TGTGCCAGCGCGGACAGGGCTGACACTGAAGCTTTCTTT	TRBD1	.	TRBV18	TRBJ1-1
CASSAGQGVNTEAFF	TGTGCCAGTAGTGCGGGACAGGGGGTGAACACTGAAGCTTTCTTT	TRBD1	.	TRBV19	TRBJ1-1
CASSGWGQGSPLHF	TGTGCCAGCTCCGGCTGGGGTCAGGGTTCACCCCTCCACTTT	.	.	TRBV6-6	TRBJ1-6
CASSLYSGGASGQFF	TGTGCCAGCAGTTTATACAGCGGGGGGGCGTCCGGGCAGTTCTTC	TRBD2	.	TRBV27	TRBJ2-1
CASRSDRQGHTGELFF	TGTGCCAGCCGCTCCGATCGGCAGGGGCACACCGGGGAGCTGTTTTTT	.	.	TRBV6-4	TRBJ2-2
CASSQDSGQGYQPQHF	TGTGCCAGCAGCCAAGATTCGGGACAGGGATATCAGCCCCAGCATTTT	TRBD1	.	TRBV3-1/TRBV3-2	TRBJ1-5
CASSGEGDYGYTF	TGTGCCAGCAGTGGGGAGGGAGACTATGGCTACACCTTC	.	.	TRBV12-3/TRBV12-4	TRBJ1-2
CASSKGSGRQETQYF	TGTGCCAGCAGCAAAGGTTCTGGGAGGCAAGAGACCCAGTACTTC	.	.	TRBV21-1	TRBJ2-5
CASSINNYGYTF	TGTGCCAGTAGTATCAATAACTATGGCTACACCTTC	.	.	TRBV19	TRBJ1-2
CASRTGKNYGYTF	TGTGCCAGTAGGACAGGGAAGAACTATGGCTACACCTTC	TRBD1	few	TRBV27	TRBJ1-2
CATSRGGGIVDEQFF	TGTGCCACCAGCAGAGGAGGGGGAATTGTGGATGAGCAGTTCTTC	.	.	TRBV15	TRBJ2-1
CASRYGVNQPQHF	TGTGCCAGTAGGTACGGGGTCAATCAGCCCCAGCATTTT	.	once	TRBV19	TRBJ1-5
CASSFFPQGQGPQHF	TGTGCCAGCAGTTTCTTCCCACAGGGCCAAGGGCCCCAGCATTTT	.	.	TRBV27	TRBJ1-5
CASRGLAREETQYF	TGTGCCAGCAGGGGACTAGCGCGCGAAGAGACCCAGTACTTC	TRBD2	.	TRBV25-1	TRBJ2-5
CASSQATGGTDTQYF	TGTGCCAGCAGCCAAGCGACAGGGGGCACAGATACGCAGTATTTT	TRBD1	few	TRBV3-1/TRBV3-2	TRBJ2-3
CASSMRGGEQFF	TGTGCCAGTAGTATGAGGGGGGGTGAGCAGTTCTTC	.	.	TRBV19	TRBJ2-1
CASSLGQGAGYGYTF	TGTGCCAGCAGCTTGGGGCAGGGGGCAGGCTATGGCTACACCTTC	TRBD1	many	TRBV5-6	TRBJ1-2
CALDDRGGYTF	TGTGCCTTAGACGACAGGGGTGGCTACACCTTC	TRBD1	.	TRBV30	TRBJ1-2
CASSLETGGISPLHF	TGTGCCAGCAGCTTAGAGACAGGGGGCATTTCACCCCTCCACTTT	TRBD1	.	TRBV11-2	TRBJ1-6
CATSRGLAGGMTDTQYF	TGTGCCACCAGCAGGGGACTAGCGGGGGGTATGACAGATACGCAGTATTTT	TRBD2	.	TRBV15	TRBJ2-3
CASSLDSSYEQYF	TGTGCCAGCAGCTTAGACAGCTCCTACGAGCAGTACTTC	.	.	TRBV11-2	TRBJ2-7
CATSDATTGGNSPLHF	TGTGCCACCAGTGACGCCACGACAGGGGGGAATTCACCCCTCCACTTT	TRBD1	.	TRBV11-3	TRBJ1-6
CASIKDRGIAFF	TGCGCCAGCATCAAAGACAGGGGAATCGCTTTCTTT	TRBD1	.	TRBV23-1	TRBJ1-1
CASSLISGAEEQFF	TGTGCCAGCAGCTTAATTAGCGGGGCCGAAGAGCAGTTCTTC	TRBD2	.	TRBV7-6	TRBJ2-1
CASNGGGDDTGNTIYF	TGTGCCAGTAATGGAGGAGGGGACGATACTGGAAACACCATATATTTT	.	.	TRBV19	TRBJ1-3
CASSLSTVNYGYTF	TGTGCCAGCAGTCTGTCCACAGTAAACTATGGCTACACCTTC	.	.	TRBV2	TRBJ1-2
CASSTPTGYGYTF	TGTGCCAGCAGCACCCCGACAGGGTATGGCTACACCTTC	TRBD1	.	TRBV9	TRBJ1-2
CATSRDTGGPNTGELFF	TGTGCCACCAGCAGAGATACTGGGGGCCCGAACACCGGGGAGCTGTTTTTT	.	.	TRBV15	TRBJ2-2
CASRWTEGVNTEAFF	TGTGCCAGCAGGTGGACGGAGGGAGTGAACACTGAAGCTTTCTTT	.	.	TRBV6-5	TRBJ1-1
CASSQDRGWEKLFF	TGTGCCAGCTCACAGGATCGGGGGTGGGAAAAACTGTTTTTT	.	once	TRBV27	TRBJ1-4
CASSLDPGGYYGYTF	TGTGCCAGCAGCTTAGATCCAGGGGGCTACTATGGCTACACCTTC	TRBD1	.	TRBV11-2	TRBJ1-2
CASGLDTDGSPLHF	TGTGCTAGTGGTTTGGATACAGATGGGTCACCCCTCCACTTT	.	.	TRBV12-5	TRBJ1-6
CASSRGRNTEAFF	TGCGCCAGCAGCCGGGGAAGGAACACTGAAGCTTTCTTT	.	.	TRBV5-1	TRBJ1-1
CAWSRDSGGRTDTQYF	TGTGCCTGGAGCCGGGACAGCGGGGGCCGCACAGATACGCAGTATTTT	.	.	TRBV30	TRBJ2-3